A single TCR beta chain is shown here with its context. Its specificity is unknown. This sample was included in a study of immune evolution from preneoplasia to lung adenocarcinoma. Study outcomes and limitations: KRAS-mutant nodules had the highest T cell clonality. Top clone frequencies peaked in normal lung, apparently declining through invasive adenocarcinoma.

Patients had resection in Japan or China between about 2013 and 2017. Histologic diagnosis was independently verified by two lung pathologists. Produced via immunoSEQ multiplex PCR; TCRdb's table is partial and in-frame only. Seen here are about 2,500 clones, approximately 80% observed once, and the top ten hold 2% to 2.5%. Germline V lookup: CDR1 SEHNR, CDR2 FQNEAQ (reference sequence). Trimming removed 2 bases from V and 3 bases from J, with 16 bases in between. This CDR3 is built from 16 residues. The receptor was isolated from a person aged 70 to 85 with lung adenocarcinoma. The chain is built from TRBV7-9 and TRBJ1-2; D is unclear. Sequenced input: FFPE atypical adenomatous hyperplasia tissue from the lung. As to subset: atypical adenomatous hyperplasia (AAH), lung preneoplasia. CDR3 nucleotides: TGTGCCAGCAGCTTAAGGGCGGTGCGGGGTGACTATGGCTACACCTTC. Translating it yields CASSLRAVRGDYGYTF.